The clone carrying this T cell receptor beta chain was recorded once. What it binds is not known. Germline lookup yields CDR1 KGHSH and CDR2 LQKENI. CDR3 length: 13 amino acids. Trimming removed 4 bases at V and 8 bases at J, with 11 bases between. This sample is part of a study of T cell responses to AZD1222 COVID-19 vaccine. Only in-frame clones appear in the TCRdb table, and some are missing; sequencing was by immunoSEQ multiplex PCR. Of 150,000 or so clones in the sample, around 89% were seen once. General study results and limits: Reports indicate that nearly half of spike-specific TCRs are directed at unmutated variant regions. The donor group comprised mostly white British people and more females; the analysis possibly underestimated clonal diversity.

This TCR was recovered from an adult in good health. The source was peripheral blood, collected on day 0 of AZD1222 vaccination. This sequence joins TRBV18 and TRBJ1-4; no clear D gene. The CDR3 region is CASSLDSWEKLFF. CDR3 sequence (DNA): TGTGCCAGCTCACTGGACTCGTGGGAAAAACTGTTTTTT.